This entry lists 10 T cell receptor beta chains sequenced from one sample in a study of blood T cell repertoires in COVID-19. This table comes from immunoSEQ multiplex PCR, and its TCRdb copy is limited to in-frame clones, with some not included. Among about 240,000 clones, about 83% were seen once, and the ten largest hold around 6%. Sequenced input: peripheral blood. All receptors derive from a human donor in a cohort sampled during active COVID-19.

The rearrangement uses TRBV7-2 and TRBJ2-2, with D perhaps TRBD1 (5 bases). The CDR3 consists of 14 residues. V lost 6 bases and J 0 bases, leaving 8 bases between the germline ends. In germline, CDR1 is SGHTA, CDR2 FQGNSA. CDR3 in amino acids: CASSRQSNTGELFF. In DNA, the CDR3 is TGTGCCAGCAGTCGACAGTCGAACACCGGGGAGCTGTTTTTT.

The chain carries TRBV6-5 and TRBJ2-7; TRBD2 is a possible D gene (5 bases). In germline, CDR1 is MNHEY, CDR2 SVGAGI. This CDR3 contains 15 residues. V was shortened by 0 bases and J by 0 bases, with 9 bases between the two germline ends. The CDR3 DNA reads as TGTGCCAGCAGTTACTCACGGACTCACTCCTACGAGCAGTACTTC. Amino acids: CASSYSRTHSYEQYF.

The gene calls are TRBV15 and TRBJ2-1; 11 nucleotides agree with TRBD2. V dropped 4 bases and J dropped 4; count of bases not matched to a gene: 18. Germline V gene sequence: CDR1 LNHNV, CDR2 YYDKDF (reference sequence). This CDR3 contains 20 residues. This CDR3 is CATSKRYLRVSGGGYNEQFF. The CDR3 bases are TGTGCCACCAGCAAGAGATATTTGCGCGTTAGCGGGGGGGGTTACAATGAGCAGTTCTTC. The variable domain in full, completed from reference TRBV15 and TRBJ2-1, reads DAMVIQNPRYQVTQFGKPVTLSCSQTLNHNVMYWYQQKSSQAPKLLFHYYDKDFNNEADTPDNFQSRRPNTSFCFLDIRSPGLGDTAMYLCATSKRYLRVSGGGYNEQFFGPGTRLTVL.

The chain has TRBV11-2 and TRBJ1-1; no clear D. The CDR3 loop spans 14 amino acids. The V end was cut by 1 base, the J end by 5 bases, with 11 bases between. The germline gives CDR1 SGHAT, CDR2 FQNNGV. CDR3 DNA sequence: TGTGCCAGCAGCTTAGCCCTAGACGGGACTGAAGCTTTCTTT. Protein sequence: CASSLALDGTEAFF.

The rearrangement uses TRBV5-1 and TRBJ2-5; 10 nucleotides align to TRBD2. The CDR3 extends over 20 amino acids. V gave up 4 bases and J gave up 3 bases; unmatched junction bases: 21. Per the germline V gene, CDR1 is SGHRS and CDR2 is YFSETQ. The DNA for the CDR3 is TGCGCCAGCAGCCACCGGACAGGGTCCTTTCTAGCGGGAGTTGAAGAGACCCAGTACTTC. Translating it yields CASSHRTGSFLAGVEETQYF.

The V call is TRBV11-2, the J call TRBJ2-3; the D gene is possibly TRBD2 (5 bases). Germline CDR1 is SGHAT and CDR2 is FQNNGV. This CDR3 spans 14 amino acids. Trimming removed 2 bases at V and 2 bases at J, with 8 bases between. The CDR3 DNA reads TGTGCCAGCAGCTTATACGACTACACAGATACGCAGTATTTT. Translated, it gives CASSLYDYTDTQYF. Variable domain in full (rest from reference TRBV11-2 and TRBJ2-3): EAGVAQSPRYKIIEKRQSVAFWCNPISGHATLYWYQQILGQGPKLLIQFQNNGVVDDSQLPKDRFSAERLKGVDSTLKIQPAKLEDSAVYLCASSLYDYTDTQYFGPGTRLTVL.

The chain links TRBV19 to TRBJ1-1, with 8 bases matching TRBD1. Germline V gene data show CDR1 as LNHDA and CDR2 as SQIVND (reference sequence). The V and J ends lost 3 bases and 3 bases, in that order; junction bases with no gene match: 3. The CDR3 sequence is 14 residues long. The CDR3 here is CASSIRGRDTEAFF. The CDR3 region has the DNA TGTGCCAGTAGTATCAGGGGGCGCGACACTGAAGCTTTCTTT.

The chain carries TRBV4-1 and TRBJ1-5, with D possibly matching TRBD1 (5 bases). The CDR3 loop spans 14 amino acids. CDR1 and CDR2 from the germline V gene are MGHRA and YSYEKL. Trimming cost V 4 bases and J 0 bases, with 7 bases left between them. The CDR3 loop is CASSRGVSNQPQHF. For the CDR3, the DNA is TGCGCCAGCAGCCGGGGGGTTAGCAATCAGCCCCAGCATTTT.

The CDR3 DNA reads TGTGCCAGTATCACTTGGGATTTGCGGGAGGCTAACACCGGGGAGCTGTTTTTT. It yields the protein CASITWDLREANTGELFF. This sequence joins TRBV19 and TRBJ2-2; 8 bases line up with TRBD2. J was trimmed by 2 bases and V by 7 bases; bases with no gene match: 15. Germline V gene lookup returns CDR1 LNHDA and CDR2 SQIVND (reference sequence). The CDR3 contains 18 residues.

The chain is built from TRBV11-2 and TRBJ2-5; 12 bases match TRBD2. Trimming cost V 3 bases and J 5 bases; bases outside gene matches: 4. The CDR3 covers 15 residues. Germline V gives CDR1 SGHAT, CDR2 FQNNGV. This chain's CDR3 is CASSFLAGGKETQYF. CDR3 in DNA: TGTGCCAGCAGCTTCCTAGCGGGGGGGAAGGAGACCCAGTACTTC. Based on the CDR3 plus reference TRBV11-2 and TRBJ2-5, the full variable domain is EAGVAQSPRYKIIEKRQSVAFWCNPISGHATLYWYQQILGQGPKLLIQFQNNGVVDDSQLPKDRFSAERLKGVDSTLKIQPAKLEDSAVYLCASSFLAGGKETQYFGPGTRLLVL.